This is a list of T cell receptor beta chains from one sample in a study of low-dose radiotherapy and immunotherapy resistance in tumors. One entry per CDR3 protein, called by TCRdb with MiXCR from the reads. The sample lists under 70,000 distinct CDR3 sequences; 20% to 25% were seen once. Sample: PBMCs, taken after low-dose radiotherapy plus immunotherapy. The receptors were gathered from a male donor with prostate cancer. The CDR3 runs from the conserved cysteine through the conserved F or W. D genes are given only for firm matches. Clone size appears in some rows only: once, few, many, or a class for an expanded clone.

>TRBV13|many|.|TRBJ2-6
CASSLAGSGANVLTF
TGTGCCAGCAGCTTAGCCGGCTCTGGGGCCAACGTCCTGACTTTC
>TRBV12-3/TRBV12-4|many|.|TRBJ2-1
CASSSTGYNEQFF
TGTGCCAGCAGTTCGACAGGTTACAATGAGCAGTTCTTC
>TRBV6-2/TRBV6-3|many|.|TRBJ2-1
CASSYSIQGLGVNEQFF
TGTGCCAGCAGTTACTCGATTCAGGGATTAGGGGTCAATGAGCAGTTCTTC
>TRBV28|many|.|TRBJ1-1
CASSFSPLSAFF
TGTGCCAGCAGTTTCTCTCCCCTAAGTGCTTTCTTT
>TRBV6-2/TRBV6-3|.|TRBD2|TRBJ2-7
CASRQPSGRSYEQYF
TGTGCCAGCAGACAGCCTAGCGGGAGGTCCTACGAGCAGTACTTC
>TRBV29-1|many|.|TRBJ2-2
CSVKQGVEAGELFF
TGCAGCGTTAAGCAGGGTGTAGAGGCCGGGGAGCTGTTTTTT
>TRBV20-1|.|.|TRBJ2-4
CSARDQGMGQNIQYF
TGCAGTGCTAGAGATCAGGGGATGGGACAAAACATTCAGTACTTC
>TRBV7-8|many|.|TRBJ2-7
CASSPPGASREQYF
TGTGCCAGCAGCCCGCCGGGTGCCAGTCGCGAGCAGTACTTC
>TRBV20-1|many|TRBD1|TRBJ1-5
CSASLGGTALLSNQPQHF
TGCAGTGCTTCGCTTGGGGGGACAGCTCTTCTTAGCAATCAGCCCCAGCATTTT
>TRBV5-1|many|TRBD1|TRBJ1-1
CASSFSGTGSIQNTEAFF
TGCGCCAGCAGCTTTTCCGGGACAGGGTCCATCCAGAACACTGAAGCTTTCTTT
>TRBV4-1|.|TRBD2|TRBJ2-3
CASSETSGTDTQYF
TGCGCCAGCAGCGAAACTAGCGGGACGGATACGCAGTATTTT
>TRBV6-2/TRBV6-3|many|TRBD1|TRBJ1-5
CASEDRGNQPQHF
TGTGCCAGCGAAGACAGGGGCAATCAGCCCCAGCATTTT
>TRBV10-3|many|.|TRBJ2-5
CAIAKPEWGLETQYF
TGTGCCATCGCGAAGCCTGAATGGGGGCTAGAGACCCAGTACTTC
>TRBV5-6|many|TRBD1|TRBJ2-2
CASSRSGGAGELFF
TGTGCCAGCAGCAGATCAGGGGGCGCCGGGGAGCTGTTTTTT
>TRBV20-1|many|.|TRBJ2-7
CSARAGQREQYF
TGCAGTGCTAGAGCCGGGCAGAGGGAGCAGTACTTC
>TRBV20-1|many|.|TRBJ2-3
CSARGDSTDTQYF
TGCAGTGCCCGAGGGGATTCCACAGATACGCAGTATTTT
>TRBV6-5|many|TRBD2|TRBJ2-3
CASNPSGGADTQYF
TGTGCCAGCAACCCTAGCGGGGGGGCAGATACGCAGTATTTT
>TRBV7-9|many|TRBD1|TRBJ1-2
CASSLDRGNGYTF
TGTGCCAGCAGCTTGGACAGGGGGAATGGCTACACCTTC
>TRBV20-1|many|TRBD2|TRBJ2-3
CSATRTSGTDTQYF
TGCAGTGCTACCCGAACTAGCGGCACAGATACGCAGTATTTT
>TRBV20-1|many|.|TRBJ1-1
CSARRIFTEAFF
TGCAGTGCTAGACGCATTTTCACTGAAGCTTTCTTT
>TRBV20-1|many|TRBD1|TRBJ2-5
CSASQGALETQYF
TGCAGTGCTAGTCAGGGGGCTTTGGAGACCCAGTACTTC
>TRBV11-2|.|TRBD2|TRBJ2-7
CASSFGASGPTYEQYF
TGTGCCAGCAGCTTTGGGGCTAGCGGGCCTACCTACGAGCAGTACTTC
>TRBV3-1|many|.|TRBJ2-2
CASSLLAPGELFF
TGTGCCAGCAGCCTTTTAGCCCCCGGGGAGCTGTTTTTT
>TRBV15|many|.|TRBJ1-5
CATSRGQSGNQPQHF
TGTGCCACCAGCAGAGGACAGTCGGGCAATCAGCCCCAGCATTTT